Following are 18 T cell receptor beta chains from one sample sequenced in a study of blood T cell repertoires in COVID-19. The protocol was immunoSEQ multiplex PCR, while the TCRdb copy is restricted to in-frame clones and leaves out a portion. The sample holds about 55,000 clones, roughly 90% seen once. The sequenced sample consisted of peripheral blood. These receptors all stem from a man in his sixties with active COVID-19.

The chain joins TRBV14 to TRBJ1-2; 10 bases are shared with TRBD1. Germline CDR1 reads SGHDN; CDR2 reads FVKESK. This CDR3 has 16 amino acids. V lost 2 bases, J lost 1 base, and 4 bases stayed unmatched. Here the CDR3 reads CASSQRTGGNNYGYTF. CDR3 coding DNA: TGTGCCAGCAGCCAAAGGACAGGGGGAAATAACTATGGCTACACCTTC.

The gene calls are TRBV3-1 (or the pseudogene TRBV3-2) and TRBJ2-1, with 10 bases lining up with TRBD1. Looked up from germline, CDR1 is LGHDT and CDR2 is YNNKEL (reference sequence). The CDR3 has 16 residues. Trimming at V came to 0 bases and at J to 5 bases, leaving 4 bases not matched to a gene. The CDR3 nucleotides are TGTGCCAGCAGCCAAGATGGTGGGACAGGGGACAATGAGCAGTTCTTC. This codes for CASSQDGGTGDNEQFF.

Here the CDR3 reads CASGRGLASGEQFF. The CDR3 DNA reads as TGTGCCAGCGGGCGGGGACTAGCGTCGGGTGAGCAGTTCTTC. The rearrangement uses TRBV9 and TRBJ2-1; 10 bases match TRBD2. Germline-derived CDR1 and CDR2 are SGDLS and YYNGEE. The CDR3 is made up of 14 amino acids. J lost 9 bases, V lost 7 bases, and 10 bases had no gene match.

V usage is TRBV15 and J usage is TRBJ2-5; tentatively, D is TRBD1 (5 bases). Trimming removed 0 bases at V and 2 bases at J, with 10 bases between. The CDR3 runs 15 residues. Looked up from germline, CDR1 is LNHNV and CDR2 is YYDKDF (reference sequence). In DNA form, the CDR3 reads TGTGCCACCAGCAGAGACAGGGCACCTCAAGAGACCCAGTACTTC. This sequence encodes CATSRDRAPQETQYF.

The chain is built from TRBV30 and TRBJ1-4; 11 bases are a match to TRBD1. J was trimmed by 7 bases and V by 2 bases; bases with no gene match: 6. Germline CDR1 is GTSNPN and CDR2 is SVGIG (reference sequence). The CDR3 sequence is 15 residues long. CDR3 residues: CAWSYLGQGVEKLFF. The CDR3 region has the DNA TGTGCCTGGAGTTATTTGGGACAGGGGGTTGAAAAACTGTTTTTT.

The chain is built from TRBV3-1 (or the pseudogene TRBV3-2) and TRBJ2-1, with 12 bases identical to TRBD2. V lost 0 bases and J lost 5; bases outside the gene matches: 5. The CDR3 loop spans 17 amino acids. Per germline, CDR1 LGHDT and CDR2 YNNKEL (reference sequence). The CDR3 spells CASSQDPSGRAHNEQFF. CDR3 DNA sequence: TGTGCCAGCAGCCAAGACCCTAGCGGGAGGGCCCACAATGAGCAGTTCTTC.

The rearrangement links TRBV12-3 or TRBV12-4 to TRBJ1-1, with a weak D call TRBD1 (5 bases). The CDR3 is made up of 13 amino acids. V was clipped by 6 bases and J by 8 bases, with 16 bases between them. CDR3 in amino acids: CASRRDSSGEAFF. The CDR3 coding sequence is TGTGCCAGCAGACGCGACAGCAGTGGGGAAGCTTTCTTT.

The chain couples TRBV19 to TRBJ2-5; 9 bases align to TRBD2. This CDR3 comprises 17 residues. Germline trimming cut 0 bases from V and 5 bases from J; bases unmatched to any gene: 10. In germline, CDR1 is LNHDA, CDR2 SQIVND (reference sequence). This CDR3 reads CASSIDSGRGTRETQYF. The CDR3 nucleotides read TGTGCCAGTAGTATAGATAGCGGGAGAGGTACGCGGGAGACCCAGTACTTC.

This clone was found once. This CDR3 is CASSERDAYEQYF. The DNA for the CDR3 is TGTGCCAGCAGTGAGCGGGATGCGTACGAGCAGTACTTC. The chain links TRBV6-1 to TRBJ2-7; D perhaps matches TRBD2 (6 bases). Germline V gene data show CDR1 as MNHNS and CDR2 as SASEGT. The CDR3 covers 13 residues. V lost 3 bases to trimming and J lost 4 bases, with 10 bases between them.

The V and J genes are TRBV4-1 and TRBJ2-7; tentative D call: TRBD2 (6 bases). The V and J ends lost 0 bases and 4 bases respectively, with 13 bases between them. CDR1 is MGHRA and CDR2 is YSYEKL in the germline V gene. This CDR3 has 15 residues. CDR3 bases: TGCGCCAGCAGCCAAGAACGACGGGAGAGATACGAGCAGTACTTC. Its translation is CASSQERRERYEQYF.

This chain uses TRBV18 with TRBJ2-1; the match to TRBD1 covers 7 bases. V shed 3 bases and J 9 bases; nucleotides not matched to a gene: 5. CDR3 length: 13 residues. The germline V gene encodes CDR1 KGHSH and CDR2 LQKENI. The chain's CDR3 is CASSPPGGPEQFF. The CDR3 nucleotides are TGTGCCAGCTCACCCCCAGGGGGTCCTGAGCAGTTCTTC.

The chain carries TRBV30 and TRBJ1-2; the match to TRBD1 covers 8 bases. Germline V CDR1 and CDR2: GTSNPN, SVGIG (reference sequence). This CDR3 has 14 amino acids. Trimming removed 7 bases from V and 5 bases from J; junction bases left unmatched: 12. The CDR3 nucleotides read TGTGCCTCGAAACGGGACAGGAGGTTTTATGGCTACACCTTC. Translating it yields CASKRDRRFYGYTF.

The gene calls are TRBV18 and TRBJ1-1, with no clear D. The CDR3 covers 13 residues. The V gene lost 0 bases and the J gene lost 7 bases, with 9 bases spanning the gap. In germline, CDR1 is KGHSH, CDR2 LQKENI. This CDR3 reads CASSPPYQVEAFF. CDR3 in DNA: TGTGCCAGCTCACCACCTTACCAGGTTGAAGCTTTCTTT.

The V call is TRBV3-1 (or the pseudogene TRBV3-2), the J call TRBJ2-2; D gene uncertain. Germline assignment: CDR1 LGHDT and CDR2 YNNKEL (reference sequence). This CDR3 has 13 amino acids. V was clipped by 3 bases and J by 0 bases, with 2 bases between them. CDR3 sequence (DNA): TGTGCCAGCAGCCACTCGAACACCGGGGAGCTGTTTTTT. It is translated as CASSHSNTGELFF.

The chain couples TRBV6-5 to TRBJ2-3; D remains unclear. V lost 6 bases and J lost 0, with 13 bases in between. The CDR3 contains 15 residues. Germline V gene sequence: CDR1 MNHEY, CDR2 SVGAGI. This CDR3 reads CASSRRWPSTDTQYF. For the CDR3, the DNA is TGTGCCAGCAGCCGCAGGTGGCCTAGCACAGATACGCAGTATTTT.

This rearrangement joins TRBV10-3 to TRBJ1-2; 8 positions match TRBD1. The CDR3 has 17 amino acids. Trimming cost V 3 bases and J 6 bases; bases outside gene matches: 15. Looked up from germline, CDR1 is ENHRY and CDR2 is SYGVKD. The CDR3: CAISENYQGATLNGYTF. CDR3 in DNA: TGTGCCATCAGTGAAAACTATCAGGGGGCCACGCTCAATGGCTACACCTTC.

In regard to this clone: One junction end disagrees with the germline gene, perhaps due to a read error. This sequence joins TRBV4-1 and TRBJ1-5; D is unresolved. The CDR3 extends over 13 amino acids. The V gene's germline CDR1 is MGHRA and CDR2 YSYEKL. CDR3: CASSPNTNQRQHF. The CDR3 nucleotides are TGCGCCAGCAGCCCAAACACAAATCAGCGCCAGCATTTT.

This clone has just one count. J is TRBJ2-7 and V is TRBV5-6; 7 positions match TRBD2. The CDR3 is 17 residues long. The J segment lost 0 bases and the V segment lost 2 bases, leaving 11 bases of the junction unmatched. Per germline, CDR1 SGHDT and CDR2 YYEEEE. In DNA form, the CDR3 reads TGTGCCAGCAGCTTAGAGGGGAGGGCCCCGATCTCCTACGAGCAGTACTTC. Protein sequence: CASSLEGRAPISYEQYF. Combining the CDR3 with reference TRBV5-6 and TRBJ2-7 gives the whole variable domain DAGVTQSPTHLIKTRGQQVTLRCSPKSGHDTVSWYQQALGQGPQFIFQYYEEEERQRGNFPDRFSGHQFPNYSSELNVNALLLGDSALYLCASSLEGRAPISYEQYFGPGTRLTVT.